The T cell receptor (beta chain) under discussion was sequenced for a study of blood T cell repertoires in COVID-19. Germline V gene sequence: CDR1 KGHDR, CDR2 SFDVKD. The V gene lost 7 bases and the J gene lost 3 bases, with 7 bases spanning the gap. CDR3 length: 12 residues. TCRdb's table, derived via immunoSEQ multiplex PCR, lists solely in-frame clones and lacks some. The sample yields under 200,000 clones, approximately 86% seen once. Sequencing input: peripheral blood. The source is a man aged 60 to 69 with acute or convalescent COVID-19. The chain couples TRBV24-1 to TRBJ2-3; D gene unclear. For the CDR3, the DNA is TGTGCCACCAGCGCCGGTACAGATACGCAGTATTTT. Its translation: CATSAGTDTQYF.